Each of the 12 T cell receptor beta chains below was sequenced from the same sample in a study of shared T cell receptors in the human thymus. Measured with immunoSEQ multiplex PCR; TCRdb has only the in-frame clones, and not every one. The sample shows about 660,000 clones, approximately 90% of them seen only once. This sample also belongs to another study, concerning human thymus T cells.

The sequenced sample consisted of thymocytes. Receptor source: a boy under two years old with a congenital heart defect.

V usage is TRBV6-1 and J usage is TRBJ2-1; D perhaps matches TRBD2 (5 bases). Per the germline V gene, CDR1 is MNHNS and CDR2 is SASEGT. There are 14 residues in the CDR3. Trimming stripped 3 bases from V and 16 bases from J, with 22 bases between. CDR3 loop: CASSEMMGDHTGFF. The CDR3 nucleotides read TGTGCCAGCAGTGAGATGATGGGAGACCATACCGGCTTCTTC.

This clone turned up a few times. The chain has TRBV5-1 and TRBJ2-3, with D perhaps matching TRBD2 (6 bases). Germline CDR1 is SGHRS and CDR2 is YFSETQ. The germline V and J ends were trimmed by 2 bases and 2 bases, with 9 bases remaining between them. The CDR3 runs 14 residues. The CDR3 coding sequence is TGCGCCAGCAGCTTACTAGCTATCACAGATACGCAGTATTTT. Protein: CASSLLAITDTQYF.

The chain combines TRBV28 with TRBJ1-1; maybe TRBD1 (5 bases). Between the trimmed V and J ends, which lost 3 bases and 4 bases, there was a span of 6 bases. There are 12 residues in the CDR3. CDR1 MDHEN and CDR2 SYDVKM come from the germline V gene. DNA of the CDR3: TGTGCCAGCAGTTTCGGGGGCACTGAAGCTTTCTTT. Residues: CASSFGGTEAFF.

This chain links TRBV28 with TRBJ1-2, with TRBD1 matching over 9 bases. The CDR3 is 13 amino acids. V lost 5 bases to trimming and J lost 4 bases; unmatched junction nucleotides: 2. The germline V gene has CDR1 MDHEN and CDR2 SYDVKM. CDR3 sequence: CASSRQGGYGYTF. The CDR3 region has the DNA TGTGCCAGCAGTCGACAGGGGGGCTATGGCTACACCTTC.

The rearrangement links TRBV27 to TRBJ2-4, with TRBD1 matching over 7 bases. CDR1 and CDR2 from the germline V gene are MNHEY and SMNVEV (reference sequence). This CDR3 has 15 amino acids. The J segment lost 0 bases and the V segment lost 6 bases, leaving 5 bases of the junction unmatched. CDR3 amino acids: CASRQTGIAKNIQYF. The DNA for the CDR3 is TGTGCCAGCAGACAGACAGGGATAGCCAAAAACATTCAGTACTTC.

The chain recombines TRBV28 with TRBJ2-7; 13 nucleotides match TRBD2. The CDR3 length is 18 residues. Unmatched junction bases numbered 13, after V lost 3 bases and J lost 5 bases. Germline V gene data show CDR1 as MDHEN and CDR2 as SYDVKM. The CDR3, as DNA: TGTGCCAGCAGTTTCTCACCCCTACTAGCGGGAGGGACCCACGAGCAGTACTTC. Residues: CASSFSPLLAGGTHEQYF.

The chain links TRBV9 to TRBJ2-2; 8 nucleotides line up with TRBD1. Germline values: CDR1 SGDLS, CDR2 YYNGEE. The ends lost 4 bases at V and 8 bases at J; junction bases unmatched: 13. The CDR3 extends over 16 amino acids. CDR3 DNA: TGTGCCAGCAGCTCCGGAGGGGCAGGGGGCTGGGGGGAGCTGTTTTTT. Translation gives CASSSGGAGGWGELFF. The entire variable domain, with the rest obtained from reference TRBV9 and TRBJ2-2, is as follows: DSGVTQTPKHLITATGQRVTLRCSPRSGDLSVYWYQQSLDQGLQFLIQYYNGEERAKGNILERFSAQQFPDLHSELNLSSLELGDSALYFCASSSGGAGGWGELFFGEGSRLTVL.

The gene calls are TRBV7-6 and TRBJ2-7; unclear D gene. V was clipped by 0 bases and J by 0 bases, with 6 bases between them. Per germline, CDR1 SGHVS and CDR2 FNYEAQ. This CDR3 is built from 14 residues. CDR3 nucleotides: TGTGCCAGCAGCTTAGCAGCCTCCTCCTACGAGCAGTACTTC. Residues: CASSLAASSYEQYF.

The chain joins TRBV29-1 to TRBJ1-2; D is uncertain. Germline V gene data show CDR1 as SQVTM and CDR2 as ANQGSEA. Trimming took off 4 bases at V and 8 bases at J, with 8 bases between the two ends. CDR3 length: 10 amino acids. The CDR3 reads CSVGYGGYTF. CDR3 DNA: TGCAGCGTTGGTTACGGGGGCTACACCTTC.

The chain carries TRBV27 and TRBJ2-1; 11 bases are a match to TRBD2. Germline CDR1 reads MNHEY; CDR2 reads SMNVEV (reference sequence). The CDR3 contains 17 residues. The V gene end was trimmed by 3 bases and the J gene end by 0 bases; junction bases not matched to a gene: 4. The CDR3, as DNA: TGTGCCAGCAGTTTTGGCACTAGCGGGAGCTCCTACAATGAGCAGTTCTTC. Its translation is CASSFGTSGSSYNEQFF.

The CDR3, as DNA: TGTGCCAGCTCACGAGCCCTGACAGGGGGCACAGATACGCAGTATTTT. Its translation: CASSRALTGGTDTQYF. J is TRBJ2-3 and V is TRBV18; TRBD1 agrees at 8 bases. The CDR3 extends over 16 amino acids. Germline V CDR1 and CDR2: KGHSH, LQKENI. With V trimmed by 4 bases and J by 1 base, 7 bases remained unmatched.

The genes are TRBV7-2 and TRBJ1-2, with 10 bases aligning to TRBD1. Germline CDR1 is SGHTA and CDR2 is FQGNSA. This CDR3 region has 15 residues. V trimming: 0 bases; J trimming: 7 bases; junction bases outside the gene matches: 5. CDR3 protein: CASSLAVTGGFGYTF. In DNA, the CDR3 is TGTGCCAGCAGCTTAGCTGTGACAGGGGGCTTTGGCTACACCTTC.